This TCR beta chain was found in a study of CD8+CD57+ T cells in acquired aplastic anemia. Background on the study: The sorted CD4+ and CD8+ cells yielded an average roughly 3 ug of DNA. Study results and caveats: Shared by patients and controls, fewer than 30 CD8+ CDR3s were abundant in patients. Patients did not significantly differ from controls in CD8+ Simpson's diversity.

CDR3 length: 13 residues. Germline CDR1 and CDR2: SNHLY and FYNNEI. Trimming left V 6 bases short and J 11 bases short, with 17 bases between. A word on this clonotype: Its specificity is not known.

Template material for TCR beta VDJ and CDR3 profiling consisted of genomic DNA. TCRdb reprocessed the reads with MiXCR, giving one entry per CDR3 protein. The sample holds 450,000 to 550,000 distinct CDR3 sequences; over 25% are singletons and the top ten take nearly 0.85%. The sequenced patients had an expansion of CD8+CD57+ cells seen by flow cytometry. Every patient had severe acquired aplastic anemia. The chain has TRBV2 and TRBJ1-5; TRBD1 is a possible D gene (5 bases). The receptor comes from a human donor with aplastic anemia. The sample consisted of sorted CD4+, CD8+, or CD8+CD57+ T cells (not recorded which) from PBMCs. CDR3 bases: TGTGCCAGCAGGGGAAGGGGAGGGCTGACCCAGCATTTT. Amino acid sequence: CASRGRGGLTQHF.